The T cell receptor (beta chain) under discussion was sequenced for a study of Graves' ophthalmopathy and Graves' hyperthyroidism. The trim removed 3 bases at V and 5 bases at J, leaving 11 bases unmatched. The CDR3 runs to 15 residues. Germline loops: CDR1 DFQATT, CDR2 SNEGSKA (reference sequence). From RNA, the CDR3 regions of TCR beta chains were amplified and sequenced. HTBI primers primed a first-round RT-PCR, and a second-round multiplex PCR followed. TCRdb recomputed calls from the multiplex PCR reads with MiXCR, one row per CDR3 protein. The table has 1 million to 1.3 million distinct CDR3 sequences, 35% to 40% seen once. General observations from the study: The model flagged ophthalmopathy progression at about 68% sensitivity and less than 75% specificity. In blood, most expanded thyroid clonotypes above 0.001 frequency were also detected. Discriminating ophthalmopathy from stable hyperthyroidism, a 13-signature model attained a sensitivity of around 87% and a specificity of around 81%.

With respect to this clonotype: As yet, its antigen is unknown.

This receptor was identified in an adult man with Graves' hyperthyroidism. V is TRBV20-1 and J is TRBJ2-5; 8 nucleotides agree with TRBD1. The sample was peripheral blood or thyroid tissue (not recorded which). CDR3 in DNA: TGCAGTGCTAGGTCTCGGACAGGGCGTTTCGAGACCCAGTACTTC. It encodes CSARSRTGRFETQYF.